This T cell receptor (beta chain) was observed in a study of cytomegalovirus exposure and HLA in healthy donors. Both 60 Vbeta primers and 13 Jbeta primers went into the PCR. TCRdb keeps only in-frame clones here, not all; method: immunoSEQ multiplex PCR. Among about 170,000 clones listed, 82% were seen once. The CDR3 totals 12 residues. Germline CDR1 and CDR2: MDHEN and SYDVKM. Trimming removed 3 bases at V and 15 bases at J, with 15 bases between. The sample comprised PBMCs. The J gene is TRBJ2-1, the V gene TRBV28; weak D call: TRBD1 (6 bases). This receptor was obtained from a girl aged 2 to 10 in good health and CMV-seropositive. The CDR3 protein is CASSFNTGFPFF. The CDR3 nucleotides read TGTGCCAGCAGTTTCAACACAGGGTTTCCGTTCTTC.